The sequence of this T cell receptor beta chain was determined in a study of CD8 T cells in ankylosing spondylitis. General study results and limits: Clones that were linked to disease were CD8+ and were relatively rare in peripheral blood. Among TCR beta sequences, a motif of under ten highly homologous variants appeared characteristic of ankylosing spondylitis blood.

About this clonotype itself: Its antigen is undetermined.

MiXCR was run by TCRdb on the 5' RACE reads, yielding one entry per CDR3 protein. Of 200,000 to 250,000 distinct CDR3 sequences listed, roughly 25% are singletons. Trimming stripped 0 bases from V and 1 base from J, with 7 bases between. The CDR3 covers 15 residues. The germline V gene has CDR1 LNHNV and CDR2 YYDKDF (reference sequence). Sequenced material: blood, either unsorted or a sorted T cell fraction (not recorded which). This TCR was sampled from a male donor with ankylosing spondylitis or in good health (not recorded which). The chain has TRBV15 and TRBJ1-3, with D hard to call. CDR3 protein: CATSRDRASGNTIYF. The DNA of the CDR3 is TGTGCCACCAGCAGAGATCGGGCATCTGGAAACACCATATATTTT.